This is a list of T cell receptor beta chains from one sample in a study of Ad26.COV2.S vaccination and SARS-CoV-2 variants. Profiled with immunoSEQ multiplex PCR; TCRdb holds only in-frame clones, not every one. The sample consists of around 300,000 clones, approximately 90% of them appearing once. The sequenced sample was peripheral blood, obtained in a trial of Ad26.COV2.S vaccine versus placebo. Receptors originate from a person aged 18-65 years who received the Ad26.COV2.S COVID-19 vaccine or a placebo. CDR3s include the opening cysteine and the closing phenylalanine or tryptophan. The D gene is left open where the match is weak. Size tells how often a clone was seen (once, few, many) or the class of an expanded clone, and some rows leave it out.

clone size: .
D gene: .
V gene: TRBV11-1
J gene: TRBJ1-3
CDR3 DNA: TGTGCCAGCAGCCGCTCTGGAAACACCATATATTTT
CDR3 protein: CASSRSGNTIYF

clone size: .
D gene: TRBD2
V gene: TRBV7-9
J gene: TRBJ2-1
CDR3 DNA: TGTGCCAGCAGCTTAGTCGGGACTAGCGGGACACACAATGAGCAGTTCTTC
CDR3 protein: CASSLVGTSGTHNEQFF

clone size: .
D gene: TRBD2
V gene: TRBV2
J gene: TRBJ2-1
CDR3 DNA: TGTGCCAGCAGTGTGGAACTAGCGGGTTATGAGCAGTTCTTC
CDR3 protein: CASSVELAGYEQFF

clone size: .
D gene: .
V gene: TRBV10-3
J gene: TRBJ1-2
CDR3 DNA: TGTGCCATCCGCGAGGAGGGCTACACCTTC
CDR3 protein: CAIREEGYTF

clone size: .
D gene: .
V gene: TRBV6-5
J gene: TRBJ1-3
CDR3 DNA: TGTGCCAGCAGTTACGACACAGGAGCGGGAAACACCATATATTTT
CDR3 protein: CASSYDTGAGNTIYF

clone size: .
D gene: .
V gene: TRBV24-1
J gene: TRBJ2-1
CDR3 DNA: TGTGCCACCAGTGAAGACGGGGGCCCCTACAATGAGCAGTTCTTC
CDR3 protein: CATSEDGGPYNEQFF

clone size: few
D gene: .
V gene: TRBV19
J gene: TRBJ1-5
CDR3 DNA: TGTGCCAGTACTCTGAGGGATAGCAATCAGCCCCAGCATTTT
CDR3 protein: CASTLRDSNQPQHF

clone size: .
D gene: .
V gene: TRBV6-5
J gene: TRBJ2-3
CDR3 DNA: TGTGCCAGTGGGCGGAGTAGCCGAGCAGATACGCAGTATTTT
CDR3 protein: CASGRSSRADTQYF

clone size: few
D gene: .
V gene: TRBV9
J gene: TRBJ1-2
CDR3 DNA: TGTGCCAGCAGCGCTACAGGGTTAGGATATGGCTACACCTTC
CDR3 protein: CASSATGLGYGYTF

clone size: .
D gene: .
V gene: TRBV30
J gene: TRBJ1-1
CDR3 DNA: TGTGCCTGGAGTGACGGGAACACTGAAGCTTTCTTT
CDR3 protein: CAWSDGNTEAFF

clone size: few
D gene: .
V gene: TRBV9
J gene: TRBJ2-3
CDR3 DNA: TGTGCCAGCAGCGTAGGGGACAGCACAGATACGCAGTATTTT
CDR3 protein: CASSVGDSTDTQYF

clone size: .
D gene: TRBD1
V gene: TRBV5-5
J gene: TRBJ1-2
CDR3 DNA: TGTGCCAGCAGCAGGACAGGTCCGACCTATGGCTACACCTTC
CDR3 protein: CASSRTGPTYGYTF

clone size: once
D gene: TRBD1
V gene: TRBV5-6
J gene: TRBJ1-6
CDR3 DNA: TGTGCCAGCAGCTTCCGGACAGGGACTTTGGCACCCCTCCACTTT
CDR3 protein: CASSFRTGTLAPLHF

clone size: .
D gene: TRBD1
V gene: TRBV10-3
J gene: TRBJ1-1
CDR3 DNA: TGTGCCATCAGTGAGAAGTCTTCAAAGGGGGCCGATGGCACTGAAGCTTTCTTT
CDR3 protein: CAISEKSSKGADGTEAFF

clone size: .
D gene: .
V gene: TRBV10-3
J gene: TRBJ1-2
CDR3 DNA: TGTGCCATCAGTGAGCACAGGGATCTGGGCTATGGCTACACCTTC
CDR3 protein: CAISEHRDLGYGYTF

clone size: .
D gene: TRBD2
V gene: TRBV14
J gene: TRBJ2-5
CDR3 DNA: TGTGCCAGCAGCCAAGATTCTACGGGAGGGGGGACCCAGTACTTC
CDR3 protein: CASSQDSTGGGTQYF